Each of the 15 T cell receptor beta chains below was sequenced from the same sample in a study of glioma-infiltrating T cells after dendritic cell vaccination. The method was immunoSEQ multiplex PCR; TCRdb's version includes in-frame clones alone and lacks a portion of them. The sample holds 95,000 to 110,000 clones, roughly 81% seen once. The sample was blood, taken before dendritic cell vaccination. The receptor source for this set is a human donor with glioblastoma.

The chain is built from TRBV10-3 and TRBJ2-1, with 9 nucleotides matching TRBD2. After removal of 8 bases from V and 7 bases from J, the junction contained 9 bases not matched to a gene. Germline CDR1 and CDR2: ENHRY and SYGVKD. The CDR3 totals 14 residues. In DNA, the CDR3 is TGTGCCATCGGCGGGAGGGGGGACGGGAATGAGCAGTTCTTC. It codes for CAIGGRGDGNEQFF.

A single count supports this clone. The V and J genes are TRBV6-5 and TRBJ2-2, with D possibly being TRBD2 (6 bases). Germline lookup yields CDR1 MNHEY and CDR2 SVGAGI. This CDR3 contains 15 residues. The V gene lost 7 bases and the J gene lost 5 bases, with 17 bases spanning the gap. The chain's CDR3 is CASNEGGGETGELFF. The CDR3 coding sequence is TGTGCCAGCAACGAGGGAGGTGGCGAAACCGGGGAGCTGTTTTTT.

This chain links TRBV27 with TRBJ2-6; TRBD1 might be the D (6 bases). The germline V gene has CDR1 MNHEY and CDR2 SMNVEV (reference sequence). Trimming pared 9 bases from V and 0 bases from J, leaving 24 bases between. The CDR3 covers 19 residues. CDR3 loop: CARGVRGHLFYSGANVLTF. The CDR3 DNA reads as TGTGCCAGGGGGGTACGGGGACACCTTTTCTACTCTGGGGCCAACGTCCTGACTTTC.

The chain joins TRBV6-6 to TRBJ1-1, with D perhaps TRBD1 (5 bases). The CDR3 consists of 14 residues. Trimming shortened V by 6 bases and J by 0 bases, and 11 bases separated the two germline ends. Germline CDR1 is MNHNY and CDR2 is SVGAGI (reference sequence). In DNA form, the CDR3 reads TGTGCCAGCAGCAGGGACTTTATGAACACTGAAGCTTTCTTT. Its protein is CASSRDFMNTEAFF.

This clone was detected a few times. The CDR3 region is CASSDLGTGGNEQFF. The CDR3 DNA follows: TGCGCCAGCAGTGACCTTGGGACAGGGGGCAATGAGCAGTTCTTC. The chain recombines TRBV10-1 with TRBJ2-1; 11 bases agree with TRBD1. Germline assignment: CDR1 WNHNN and CDR2 SYGVQD (reference sequence). V lost 3 bases, J lost 6 bases, and 4 bases stayed unmatched. CDR3 length equals 15 residues.

The rearrangement joins TRBV6-5 to TRBJ1-5; 9 bases agree with TRBD1. V lost 6 bases, J lost 6 bases, and 9 bases stayed unmatched. This CDR3 contains 15 residues. Germline values: CDR1 MNHEY, CDR2 SVGAGI. The CDR3 nucleotides read TGTGCCAGCAGGCGTACAGGGGGCGAGAGTCAGCCCCAGCATTTT. Translation gives CASRRTGGESQPQHF.

The gene calls are TRBV7-2 and TRBJ2-2, with 7 positions matching TRBD2. The ends lost 6 bases at V and 3 bases at J; junction bases unmatched: 4. The CDR3 is made up of 14 amino acids. Germline assignment: CDR1 SGHTA and CDR2 FQGNSA. The CDR3 region has the DNA TGTGCCAGCAGGTTGGGGGGGGACACCGGGGAGCTGTTTTTT. Protein sequence: CASRLGGDTGELFF.

The chain employs TRBV5-1 and TRBJ2-3; 9 nucleotides align to TRBD1. Germline V lookup: CDR1 SGHRS, CDR2 YFSETQ. V gave up 6 bases and J gave up 5 bases; unmatched junction bases: 13. This CDR3 has 16 residues. CDR3 in DNA: TGCGCCAGCACCCCTTACGACAGGGGGGAGGGAGATACGCAGTATTTT. This translates into CASTPYDRGEGDTQYF.

About this clone itself: The germline gene is not matched at one end of the junction; a read error may be the cause. The rearrangement joins TRBV7-7 to TRBJ2-7; 7 bases align to TRBD1. CDR1 and CDR2 (germline): SSHAT, FNYEAQ (reference sequence). CDR3 length equals 15 residues. The CDR3 loop is CASSKLPGQVHEQYF. Written as DNA, the CDR3 is TGTGCTAGCAGCAAACTCCCTGGACAGGTACACGAGCAGTACTTC.

The J gene is TRBJ2-2, the V gene TRBV21-1; the table's TRBD1 call for D was not verified on the DNA. TRBV21-1 is labeled a pseudogene. CDR3 length equals 16 residues. The DNA of the CDR3 is TGTGCCAGCAGCAGAGGGACAGGGCGGAACACCGGGGAGCTGTTTTTT. Translation gives CASSRGTGRNTGELFF.

This clone was detected ten times or more. This chain links TRBV10-1 with TRBJ2-1, with 7 bases fitting TRBD2. The CDR3 has 17 residues. Germline loops: CDR1 WNHNN, CDR2 SYGVQD (reference sequence). V was clipped by 0 bases and J by 8 bases; unmatched bases: 13. This chain's CDR3 is CASSESRTRLLGDEQFF. CDR3 nucleotides: TGCGCCAGCAGTGAGTCCAGGACTAGACTCCTGGGCGATGAGCAGTTCTTC.

The chain links TRBV6-1 to TRBJ1-2, with D maybe TRBD1 (5 bases). From germline, CDR1 is MNHNS and CDR2 SASEGT. Trimming pared 7 bases from V and 5 bases from J, leaving 14 bases between. The CDR3 extends over 13 amino acids. The CDR3 DNA is TGTGCCAGCATGACACCAGGGTTATATGGCTACACCTTC. Translated, it gives CASMTPGLYGYTF.

This chain joins TRBV7-9 and TRBJ2-5; TRBD1 matches 7 bases. The junction had 17 bases not matched to a gene; V was cut back by 7 bases and J by 0 bases. Germline lookup yields CDR1 SEHNR and CDR2 FQNEAQ (reference sequence). The CDR3 contains 18 residues. The CDR3 DNA reads TGTGCCAGCACATCGCGAGGGGGCAGTTCGTTAGACCAAGAGACCCAGTACTTC. Protein: CASTSRGGSSLDQETQYF.

This clone was picked up a small number of times. This chain links TRBV6-7 with TRBJ2-1; D might be TRBD1 (5 bases). TRBV6-7 counts as an open reading frame of uncertain function. Trimming removed 6 bases from V and 5 bases from J, with 14 bases in between. The CDR3 totals 14 residues. The CDR3 loop reads CASRLPGMDNEQFF. In nucleotides, the CDR3 is TGTGCCAGCAGGCTCCCAGGGATGGACAATGAGCAGTTCTTC.

This rearrangement joins TRBV5-1 to TRBJ2-2; the match to TRBD2 covers 7 bases. V gave up 3 bases and J gave up 4 bases; unmatched junction bases: 6. The CDR3 loop spans 15 amino acids. The germline CDR1 and CDR2 sequences are SGHRS and YFSETQ. CDR3 coding DNA: TGCGCCAGCAGCTCGCTACTAGCGAGCACCGGGGAGCTGTTTTTT. This codes for CASSSLLASTGELFF.